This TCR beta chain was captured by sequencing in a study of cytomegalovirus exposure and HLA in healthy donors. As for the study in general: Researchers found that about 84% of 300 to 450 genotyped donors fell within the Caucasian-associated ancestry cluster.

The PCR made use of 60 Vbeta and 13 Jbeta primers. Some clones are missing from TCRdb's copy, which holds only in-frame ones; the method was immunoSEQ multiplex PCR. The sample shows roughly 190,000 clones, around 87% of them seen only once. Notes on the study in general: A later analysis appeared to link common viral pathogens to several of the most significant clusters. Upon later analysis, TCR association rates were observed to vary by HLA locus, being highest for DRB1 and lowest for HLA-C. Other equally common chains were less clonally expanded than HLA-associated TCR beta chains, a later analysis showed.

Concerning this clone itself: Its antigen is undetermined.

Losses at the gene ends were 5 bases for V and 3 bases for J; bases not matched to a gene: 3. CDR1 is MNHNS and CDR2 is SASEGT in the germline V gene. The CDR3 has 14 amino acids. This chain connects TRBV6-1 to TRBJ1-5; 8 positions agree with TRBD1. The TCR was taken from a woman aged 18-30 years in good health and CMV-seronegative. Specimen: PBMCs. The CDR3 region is CASSRTGPNQPQHF. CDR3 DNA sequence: TGTGCCAGCAGTCGGACAGGGCCCAATCAGCCCCAGCATTTT.